This record looks at one T cell receptor beta chain sequence and its context. Its antigen is as yet unknown. The record originates from a study of T cell clonotyping in hematopoietic cell transplantation. Study-level information: Recipients' pretransplant samples followed cytoreduction.

Study-wide points: Pathologically expanded recipient clonotypes increased progressively from day 30 to day 180 as diversity fell.

TCRdb keeps only in-frame clones here, not all; method: immunoSEQ multiplex PCR. The sample holds roughly 27,000 clones; 80% to 90% are singletons and the top ten take more than 20%. The sample's time point: recipient sample about 28 days before transplant, after cytoreduction. The germline V and J ends were trimmed by 3 bases and 8 bases, with 18 bases remaining between them. The CDR3 is 15 residues long. CDR1 and CDR2 from the germline V gene are SGHNT and YYREEE (reference sequence). This TCR derives from a woman aged 55-75 years with acute myeloid leukemia. Some clones in this sample may be carry-over from other donors' samples. The specimen was peripheral blood mononuclear cells, collected before stem cell transplant. The chain links TRBV5-4 to TRBJ2-1, with D possibly being TRBD1 (6 bases). CDR3 region: CASSSLDLGQHEQFF. The CDR3 nucleotides read TGTGCCAGCAGCTCGCTGGACCTCGGACAGCATGAGCAGTTCTTC.